Below, one T cell receptor beta chain is given with its context. The sample carries other DNA sequences with the same CDR3. Germline CDR1 is SGHRS and CDR2 is YFSETQ. CDR3 length: 14 residues. V was clipped by 0 bases and J by 0 bases, with 5 bases between them. The PCR used 60 Vbeta and 13 Jbeta primers. This table comes from immunoSEQ multiplex PCR, and its TCRdb copy is limited to in-frame clones, with some not included. The sample carries approximately 130,000 clones, 75% to 85% recorded once. The data belong to a study of cytomegalovirus exposure and HLA in healthy donors. V is TRBV5-1 and J is TRBJ2-3, with D hard to call. Sequencing input: PBMCs. The source is a girl aged 2 to 9 in good health and CMV-seronegative. The CDR3 sequence: CASSLASSTDTQYF. CDR3 in DNA: TGCGCCAGCAGCTTGGCCTCGAGCACAGATACGCAGTATTTT.